These 31 T cell receptor beta chains were all obtained from the same sample, sequenced in a study of beta chain features in type 1 diabetes. The authors reverse transcribed all of the isolated RNA, so sequencing captured expressed TCRB transcripts. The protocol was immunoSEQ multiplex PCR, while the TCRdb copy is restricted to in-frame clones and leaves out a portion. The sample includes almost 250,000 clones, roughly 13% of them seen just once. Input material: naive CD4+ T cells from blood. The origin of the receptors is a woman between 40 and 50 years old in good health.

This clone appeared a few times. This sequence joins TRBV7-6 and TRBJ2-1, with 8 bases fitting TRBD1. This CDR3 has 13 residues. Germline lookup yields CDR1 SGHVS and CDR2 FNYEAQ. Germline trimming cut 5 bases from V and 9 bases from J; bases unmatched to any gene: 6. The CDR3: CASSPSTGVEQFF. The DNA of the CDR3 is TGTGCCAGCAGCCCCTCGACAGGGGTTGAGCAGTTCTTC.

V usage is TRBV2 and J usage is TRBJ2-1, with D uncertain. Trimming cost V 3 bases and J 8 bases, with 14 bases left between them. The CDR3 is 14 residues long. Germline V gene data show CDR1 as SNHLY and CDR2 as FYNNEI. The CDR3: CASSDPQSADEQFF. DNA for the CDR3: TGTGCCAGCAGTGATCCACAATCGGCGGATGAGCAGTTCTTC.

The chain carries TRBV11-1 and TRBJ1-1; a weak D match, TRBD1 (6 bases). V gave up 0 bases and J gave up 6 bases, with 17 bases separating them. The CDR3 runs to 16 residues. Germline V gene data show CDR1 as SGHAT and CDR2 as FQDESV (reference sequence). The CDR3 here is CASSLAGTDRKPEAFF. DNA for the CDR3: TGTGCCAGCAGCTTAGCGGGGACCGACAGGAAACCTGAAGCTTTCTTT.

This clone appeared a few times. The rearrangement joins TRBV4-1 to TRBJ2-7; 8 nucleotides align to TRBD1. Germline V lookup: CDR1 MGHRA, CDR2 YSYEKL. J gave up 4 bases and V 1 base, and 3 bases lay outside the gene matches. This CDR3 region has 14 residues. CDR3 coding DNA: TGCGCCAGCAGCCAAGCACAGGGGGATTACGAGCAGTACTTC. Its protein is CASSQAQGDYEQYF.

This clone was seen a handful of times. J is TRBJ2-3 and V is TRBV5-1, with D possibly being TRBD1 (5 bases). V lost 1 base and J lost 1, with 10 bases in between. The germline V gene has CDR1 SGHRS and CDR2 YFSETQ. This CDR3 has 15 amino acids. CDR3: CASSLLQGGTDTQYF. In DNA, the CDR3 is TGCGCCAGCAGCTTGCTCCAGGGTGGCACAGATACGCAGTATTTT.

The chain joins TRBV18 to TRBJ1-1; D not certain. This CDR3 spans 15 amino acids. The V end was cut by 2 bases, the J end by 7 bases, with 17 bases between. From germline, CDR1 is KGHSH and CDR2 LQKENI. This chain's CDR3 is CASSPEGFMSSEAFF. CDR3 bases: TGTGCCAGCTCACCAGAGGGCTTTATGTCGAGTGAAGCTTTCTTT.

J is TRBJ2-3 and V is TRBV5-1, with a tentative D call TRBD2 (6 bases). The germline gives CDR1 SGHRS, CDR2 YFSETQ. The CDR3 loop spans 13 amino acids. Trimming cost V 6 bases and J 2 bases, with 10 bases left between them. The CDR3: CASIRDSTDTQYF. CDR3 bases: TGCGCCAGCATTAGGGACTCCACAGATACGCAGTATTTT.

V usage is TRBV7-9 and J usage is TRBJ1-5; D is uncertain. Germline CDR1 is SEHNR and CDR2 is FQNEAQ (reference sequence). The CDR3 has 13 residues. V dropped 3 bases and J dropped 1 base, with 4 bases sitting between them. The CDR3 DNA reads TGTGCCAGCAGCTTTATGAGCAATCAGCCCCAGCATTTT. Translated, it gives CASSFMSNQPQHF.

This clone came up a few times. CDR3 DNA sequence: TGCGCCAGCAGCTCCTACACAGACGGCTACACCTTC. This gives the protein CASSSYTDGYTF. This sequence joins TRBV5-1 and TRBJ1-2; no definite D call. The V end was cut by 3 bases, the J end by 8 bases, with 11 bases between. CDR1 SGHRS and CDR2 YFSETQ come from the germline V gene. This CDR3 is 12 amino acids long.

This clone was counted a few times. The V and J genes are TRBV4-3 and TRBJ2-7; 8 positions agree with TRBD1. CDR1 and CDR2 from the germline V gene are LGHNA and YSLEER. Losses at the gene ends were 4 bases for V and 2 bases for J; bases not matched to a gene: 4. The CDR3 loop spans 14 amino acids. The CDR3 DNA is TGCGCCAGCAGCCCTCCGGACAGGGCCTACGAGCAGTACTTC. Residues: CASSPPDRAYEQYF.

V is TRBV18 and J is TRBJ1-1, with D unresolved. Germline values: CDR1 KGHSH, CDR2 LQKENI. The CDR3 has 14 residues. V lost 3 bases and J 1 base, leaving 9 bases between the germline ends. The chain's CDR3 is CASSPLSTNTEAFF. The CDR3 nucleotides are TGTGCCAGCTCACCGCTCAGTACGAACACTGAAGCTTTCTTT.

This clone turned up a few times. The V and J genes are TRBV7-6 and TRBJ2-1; perhaps TRBD2 as D (7 bases). V gave up 4 bases and J gave up 11 bases, with 33 bases separating them. The germline CDR1 and CDR2 sequences are SGHVS and FNYEAQ. The CDR3 covers 19 residues. The CDR3 DNA reads TGTGCCAGCAGCTCCATCCCCAGGCTAGGCGGGGGCCTCTCTAATCAGCAGTTCTTC. Translation gives CASSSIPRLGGGLSNQQFF. The variable domain in full, completed from reference TRBV7-6 and TRBJ2-1, reads GAGVSQSPRYKVTKRGQDVALRCDPISGHVSLYWYRQALGQGPEFLTYFNYEAQQDKSGLPNDRFSAERPEGSISTLTIQRTEQRDSAMYRCASSSIPRLGGGLSNQQFFGPGTRLTVL.

The V gene is TRBV7-2, the J gene TRBJ1-5; TRBD1 matches 8 bases. With 4 bases clipped from V and 0 bases from J, the junction kept 11 bases outside the gene matches. Looked up from germline, CDR1 is SGHTA and CDR2 is FQGNSA. There are 18 residues in the CDR3. Here the CDR3 reads CASSYFFAGGVSNQPQHF. DNA for the CDR3: TGTGCCAGCAGCTACTTCTTCGCAGGGGGCGTTAGCAATCAGCCCCAGCATTTT. The full variable domain, in which reference TRBV7-2 and TRBJ1-5 provide the parts outside the CDR3, is GAGVSQSPSNKVTEKGKDVELRCDPISGHTALYWYRQSLGQGLEFLIYFQGNSAPDKSGLPSDRFSAERTGGSVSTLTIQRTQQEDSAVYLCASSYFFAGGVSNQPQHFGDGTRLSIL.

This clone was observed a few times. The chain has TRBV19 and TRBJ2-3; TRBD1 is a possible D gene (5 bases). Looked up from germline, CDR1 is LNHDA and CDR2 is SQIVND (reference sequence). This CDR3 is built from 13 residues. Between the trimmed V and J ends, which lost 6 bases and 2 bases, there was a span of 9 bases. The CDR3 spells CASRPQVTDTQYF. CDR3 coding DNA: TGTGCCAGTAGACCACAGGTCACAGATACGCAGTATTTT. The full variable domain, rest sourced from reference TRBV19 and TRBJ2-3, is DGGITQSPKYLFRKEGQNVTLSCEQNLNHDAMYWYRQDPGQGLRLIYYSQIVNDFQKGDIAEGYSVSREKKESFPLTVTSAQKNPTAFYLCASRPQVTDTQYFGPGTRLTVL.

This clone was detected a few times. The rearrangement joins TRBV10-3 to TRBJ1-2; D not resolved. The CDR3 spans 11 residues. V was trimmed by 2 bases and J by 5 bases, leaving 3 bases between them. Germline CDR1 and CDR2: ENHRY and SYGVKD. The CDR3 reads CAISEAYGYTF. CDR3 sequence (DNA): TGTGCCATCAGTGAGGCGTATGGCTACACCTTC.

This sequence joins TRBV18 and TRBJ2-7; TRBD1 might be the D (6 bases). The CDR3 totals 15 residues. CDR1 and CDR2 (germline): KGHSH, LQKENI. V lost 0 bases and J lost 1, with 10 bases in between. CDR3 coding DNA: TGTGCCAGCTCACCACCCTCCAGGGGATCCTACGAGCAGTACTTC. The encoded protein is CASSPPSRGSYEQYF.

This clone showed up just a few times. The genes are TRBV7-2 and TRBJ2-3; 10 bases fit TRBD2. V lost 3 bases to trimming and J lost 14 bases; unmatched junction nucleotides: 11. Germline assignment: CDR1 SGHTA and CDR2 FQGNSA. The CDR3 contains 14 residues. CDR3 loop: CASSFTAGGPQPYF. The CDR3 nucleotides read TGTGCCAGCAGCTTCACAGCGGGGGGGCCTCAGCCGTATTTT. The entire variable domain, with the rest obtained from reference TRBV7-2 and TRBJ2-3, is as follows: GAGVSQSPSNKVTEKGKDVELRCDPISGHTALYWYRQSLGQGLEFLIYFQGNSAPDKSGLPSDRFSAERTGGSVSTLTIQRTQQEDSAVYLCASSFTAGGPQPYFGPGTRLTVL.

This clone was found a few times. The rearrangement joins TRBV11-2 to TRBJ2-7; D remains unclear. The V gene's germline CDR1 is SGHAT and CDR2 FQNNGV. The CDR3 has 12 residues. V was trimmed by 6 bases and J by 2 bases, leaving 8 bases between them. DNA for the CDR3: TGTGCCAGCAGTCAGTTGACCTACGAGCAGTACTTC. As protein: CASSQLTYEQYF.

The chain combines TRBV29-1 with TRBJ1-1; 7 bases agree with TRBD1. The CDR3 extends over 12 amino acids. CDR1 is SQVTM, CDR2 ANQGSEA, per germline. The CDR3 is CREARTGRRPFF. Here the CDR3 DNA reads TGCAGAGAAGCCAGGACAGGACGAAGGCCTTTCTTT.

This clone was seen a few times. The rearrangement uses TRBV7-2 and TRBJ2-1, with TRBD2 matching 13 bases. Per the germline V gene, CDR1 is SGHTA and CDR2 is FQGNSA. The CDR3 totals 15 residues. Trimming took 4 bases from V and 8 from J; bases not matched to a gene: 5. The CDR3 DNA follows: TGTGCCAGCAGCTCCACTAGCGGGGGGGCCGATGAGCAGTTCTTC. The encoded protein is CASSSTSGGADEQFF.

The V gene is TRBV18, the J gene TRBJ1-3; TRBD1 is a possible D gene (5 bases). Germline CDR1 is KGHSH and CDR2 is LQKENI. V gave up 7 bases and J gave up 0 bases, with 16 bases separating them. The CDR3 is 16 residues long. CDR3 amino acids: CASWPAAGLSGNTIYF. CDR3 coding DNA: TGTGCCAGCTGGCCCGCTGCGGGACTCTCTGGAAACACCATATATTTT.

This clone was seen only a few times. This chain connects TRBV29-1 to TRBJ2-3; 9 nucleotides agree with TRBD2. This CDR3 region has 18 residues. V gave up 0 bases and J gave up 1 base; unmatched junction bases: 11. Germline V CDR1 and CDR2: SQVTM, ANQGSEA. For the CDR3, the DNA is TGCAGCGTTGAAGATTGGCTAGCGGGGCCCCGGGGCACAGATACGCAGTATTTT. Protein: CSVEDWLAGPRGTDTQYF.

This clone was seen only a few times. V usage is TRBV4-1 and J usage is TRBJ1-2; D uncertain. Trimming cost V 8 bases and J 8 bases, with 12 bases left between them. Germline V lookup: CDR1 MGHRA, CDR2 YSYEKL. This CDR3 comprises 11 residues. CDR3 DNA: TGCGCCAGCCTACACCCCGGGGGCTACACCTTC. Amino acids: CASLHPGGYTF.

V gene TRBV7-8 combines with J gene TRBJ1-1; D unresolved. V was shortened by 2 bases and J by 3 bases, with 16 bases between the two germline ends. The CDR3 is 16 amino acids. The V gene's germline CDR1 is SGHVS and CDR2 FQNEAQ. This CDR3 reads CASSLPGVGRDTEAFF. The CDR3 DNA follows: TGTGCCAGCAGCTTACCTGGTGTAGGGAGAGACACTGAAGCTTTCTTT. The full variable domain, its missing parts supplied by reference TRBV7-8 and TRBJ1-1, is GAGVSQSPRYKVAKRGQDVALRCDPISGHVSLFWYQQALGQGPEFLTYFQNEAQLDKSGLPSDRFFAERPEGSVSTLKIQRTQQEDSAVYLCASSLPGVGRDTEAFFGQGTRLTVV.

This rearrangement joins TRBV7-2 to TRBJ2-3; 8 nucleotides agree with TRBD2. From germline, CDR1 is SGHTA and CDR2 FQGNSA. Unmatched junction bases numbered 16, after V lost 5 bases and J lost 9 bases. The CDR3 has 16 amino acids. The CDR3 reads CASSLAGTRKIGTQYF. In DNA, the CDR3 is TGTGCCAGCAGCCTGGCGGGGACTAGAAAGATAGGGACGCAGTATTTT.

The chain has TRBV7-9 and TRBJ1-2, with 9 bases lining up with TRBD1. The V gene's germline CDR1 is SEHNR and CDR2 FQNEAQ (reference sequence). The CDR3 consists of 15 residues. V was pared by 1 base and J by 4 bases, with 4 bases of the junction left unmatched. CDR3 sequence: CASSLGTGEGYGYTF. The CDR3 DNA follows: TGTGCCAGCAGCTTAGGGACAGGGGAAGGCTATGGCTACACCTTC.

The rearrangement links TRBV5-4 to TRBJ2-3; 9 nucleotides line up with TRBD2. The trim removed 4 bases at V and 1 base at J, leaving 13 bases unmatched. The germline V gene has CDR1 SGHNT and CDR2 YYREEE (reference sequence). CDR3 length: 18 amino acids. The CDR3 loop is CASSTFSMAGGRTDTQYF. The CDR3 region has the DNA TGTGCCAGCAGCACCTTTTCTATGGCGGGGGGGCGCACAGATACGCAGTATTTT.

The chain has TRBV19 and TRBJ1-2; TRBD1 matches at 8 bases. Germline-derived CDR1 and CDR2 are LNHDA and SQIVND (reference sequence). This CDR3 is built from 16 residues. Germline trimming cut 4 bases from V and 7 bases from J; bases unmatched to any gene: 14. CDR3: CASSTTGDPSLPGYTF. Written as DNA, the CDR3 is TGTGCCAGTAGTACGACAGGGGACCCAAGCTTACCTGGCTACACCTTC. Supplemented by reference TRBV19 and TRBJ1-2, the full variable domain reads DGGITQSPKYLFRKEGQNVTLSCEQNLNHDAMYWYRQDPGQGLRLIYYSQIVNDFQKGDIAEGYSVSREKKESFPLTVTSAQKNPTAFYLCASSTTGDPSLPGYTFGSGTRLTVV.

V is TRBV15 and J is TRBJ2-3; 13 nucleotides align to TRBD2. V dropped 8 bases and J dropped 5; count of bases not matched to a gene: 7. Germline CDR1 reads LNHNV; CDR2 reads YYDKDF (reference sequence). The CDR3 totals 15 residues. DNA of the CDR3: TGTGCCACCCGCTTCCGACTAGCGGGGGGAGATACGCAGTATTTT. It codes for CATRFRLAGGDTQYF. The full variable domain, in which reference TRBV15 and TRBJ2-3 provide the parts outside the CDR3, is DAMVIQNPRYQVTQFGKPVTLSCSQTLNHNVMYWYQQKSSQAPKLLFHYYDKDFNNEADTPDNFQSRRPNTSFCFLDIRSPGLGDTAMYLCATRFRLAGGDTQYFGPGTRLTVL.

The chain employs TRBV2 and TRBJ1-2; TRBD1 is a possible D gene (6 bases). V dropped 6 bases and J dropped 5 bases, with 16 bases sitting between them. Germline values: CDR1 SNHLY, CDR2 FYNNEI. This CDR3 region has 14 residues. CDR3 residues: CASREAGVEYGYTF. The CDR3 nucleotides are TGTGCCAGCAGAGAGGCAGGGGTTGAGTATGGCTACACCTTC.

This chain links TRBV7-9 with TRBJ1-2, with 7 bases matching TRBD1. Germline CDR1 is SEHNR and CDR2 is FQNEAQ (reference sequence). The CDR3 extends over 13 amino acids. V lost 5 bases and J lost 4; bases outside the gene matches: 4. CDR3 amino acids: CASSPGQVYGYTF. The CDR3 bases are TGTGCCAGCAGCCCTGGACAGGTCTATGGCTACACCTTC.